This T cell receptor (beta chain) was sequenced during a study of cytomegalovirus exposure and HLA in healthy donors. Amplification used 60 Vbeta primers and 13 Jbeta primers. TCRdb keeps only in-frame clones here, not all; method: immunoSEQ multiplex PCR. The table has approximately 110,000 clones, 70% seen once. Findings of the study overall: Later analysis reportedly placed an Asian-associated ancestry cluster below the roughly 690-donor mean in N-insertions.

On this clone: Its antigen is unidentified.

Sequencing input: PBMCs. The sequence was obtained from a man aged 40-55 years in good health and CMV-seropositive.

The CDR3 coding sequence is TGCGCCAGCAGCCCCACGCGGGGGGCGTATAAGGGTAATGAAAAACTGTTTTTT. It translates to CASSPTRGAYKGNEKLFF. J is TRBJ1-4 and V is TRBV4-3; TRBD1 might be the D (6 bases). The CDR3 is 18 residues long. Trimming removed 4 bases from V and 4 bases from J, with 22 bases in between. CDR1 is LGHNA and CDR2 is YSLEER in the germline V gene.